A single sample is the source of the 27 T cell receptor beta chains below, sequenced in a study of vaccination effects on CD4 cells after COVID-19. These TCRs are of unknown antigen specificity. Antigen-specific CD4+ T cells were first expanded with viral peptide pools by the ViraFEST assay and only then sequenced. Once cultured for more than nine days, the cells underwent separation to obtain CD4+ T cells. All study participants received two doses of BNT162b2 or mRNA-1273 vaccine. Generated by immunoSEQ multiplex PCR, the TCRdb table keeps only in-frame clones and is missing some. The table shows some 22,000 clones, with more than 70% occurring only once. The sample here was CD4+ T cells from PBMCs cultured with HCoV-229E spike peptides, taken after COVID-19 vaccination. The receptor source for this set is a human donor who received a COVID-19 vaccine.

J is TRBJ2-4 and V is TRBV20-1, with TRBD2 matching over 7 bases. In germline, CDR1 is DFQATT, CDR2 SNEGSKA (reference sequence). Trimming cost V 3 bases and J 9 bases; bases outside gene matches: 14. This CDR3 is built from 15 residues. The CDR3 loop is CSASAGAQAGSIQYF. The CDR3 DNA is TGCAGTGCTAGTGCGGGAGCGCAGGCGGGAAGCATTCAGTACTTC.

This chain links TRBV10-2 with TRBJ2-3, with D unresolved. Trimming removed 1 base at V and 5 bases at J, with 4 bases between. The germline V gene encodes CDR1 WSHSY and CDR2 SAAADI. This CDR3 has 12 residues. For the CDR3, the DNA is TGCGCCAGCAGTGAGTGGCAAGATACGCAGTATTTT. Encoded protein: CASSEWQDTQYF.

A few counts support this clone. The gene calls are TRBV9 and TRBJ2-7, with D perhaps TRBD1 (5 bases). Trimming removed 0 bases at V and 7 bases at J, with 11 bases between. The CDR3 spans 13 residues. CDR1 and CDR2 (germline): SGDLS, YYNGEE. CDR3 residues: CASSVDRFGEQYF. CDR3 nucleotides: TGTGCCAGCAGCGTAGACAGGTTTGGGGAGCAGTACTTC.

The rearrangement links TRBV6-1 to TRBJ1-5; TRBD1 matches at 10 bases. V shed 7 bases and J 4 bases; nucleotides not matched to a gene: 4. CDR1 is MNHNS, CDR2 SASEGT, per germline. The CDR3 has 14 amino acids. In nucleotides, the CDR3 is TGTGCCAGCAAAGGACAGGGGGGGAATCAGCCCCAGCATTTT. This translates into CASKGQGGNQPQHF.

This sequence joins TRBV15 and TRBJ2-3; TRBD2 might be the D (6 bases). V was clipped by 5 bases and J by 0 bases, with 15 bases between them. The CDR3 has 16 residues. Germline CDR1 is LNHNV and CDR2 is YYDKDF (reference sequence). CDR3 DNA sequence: TGTGCCACCAGCCGGGGACTGCAGGCTAGCACAGATACGCAGTATTTT. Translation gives CATSRGLQASTDTQYF.

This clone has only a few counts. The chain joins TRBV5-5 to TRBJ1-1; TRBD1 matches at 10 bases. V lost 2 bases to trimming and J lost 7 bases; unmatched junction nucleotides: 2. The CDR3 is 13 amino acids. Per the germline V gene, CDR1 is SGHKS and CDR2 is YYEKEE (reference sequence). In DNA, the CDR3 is TGTGCCAGCAGCTTTGACAGGGGGCGTGAAGCTTTCTTT. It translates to CASSFDRGREAFF.

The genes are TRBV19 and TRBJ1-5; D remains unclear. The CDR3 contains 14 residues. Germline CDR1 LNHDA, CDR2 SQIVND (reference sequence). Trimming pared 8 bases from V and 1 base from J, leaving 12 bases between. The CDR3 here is CASVDFSSNQPQHF. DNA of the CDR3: TGTGCCAGTGTAGACTTTAGCAGCAATCAGCCCCAGCATTTT.

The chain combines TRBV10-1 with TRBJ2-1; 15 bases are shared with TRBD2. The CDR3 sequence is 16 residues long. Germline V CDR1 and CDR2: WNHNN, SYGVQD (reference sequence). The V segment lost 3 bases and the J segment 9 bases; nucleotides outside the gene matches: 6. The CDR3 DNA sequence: TGCGCCAGCAGTGACGGACTAGCGGGAGGGCCGGGTGAGCAGTTCTTC. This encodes CASSDGLAGGPGEQFF.

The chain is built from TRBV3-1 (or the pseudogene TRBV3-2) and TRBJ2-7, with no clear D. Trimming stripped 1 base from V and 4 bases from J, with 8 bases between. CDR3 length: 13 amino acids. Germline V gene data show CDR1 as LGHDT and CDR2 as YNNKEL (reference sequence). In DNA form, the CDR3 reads TGTGCCAGCAGCCAAGCTGTGGGGTACGAGCAGTACTTC. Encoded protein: CASSQAVGYEQYF.

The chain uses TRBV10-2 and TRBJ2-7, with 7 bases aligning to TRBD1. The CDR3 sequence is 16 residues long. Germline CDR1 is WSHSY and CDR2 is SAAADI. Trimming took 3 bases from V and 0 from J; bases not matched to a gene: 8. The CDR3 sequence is CASSDSGTVSSYEQYF. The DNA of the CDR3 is TGCGCCAGCAGTGATTCCGGGACAGTGAGCTCCTACGAGCAGTACTTC.

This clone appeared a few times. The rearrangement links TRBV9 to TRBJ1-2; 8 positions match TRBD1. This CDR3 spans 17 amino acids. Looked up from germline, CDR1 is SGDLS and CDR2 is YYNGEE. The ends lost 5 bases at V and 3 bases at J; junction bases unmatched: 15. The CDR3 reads CASRNPKADRAHYGYTF. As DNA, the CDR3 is TGTGCCAGCAGGAACCCAAAAGCGGACAGGGCCCACTATGGCTACACCTTC.

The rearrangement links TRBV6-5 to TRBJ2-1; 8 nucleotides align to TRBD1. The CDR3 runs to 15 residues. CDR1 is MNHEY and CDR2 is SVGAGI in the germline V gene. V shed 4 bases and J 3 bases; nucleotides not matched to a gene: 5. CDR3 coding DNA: TGTGCCAGCAGTTCCCCAGACAGGGGCTACAATGAGCAGTTCTTC. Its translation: CASSSPDRGYNEQFF.

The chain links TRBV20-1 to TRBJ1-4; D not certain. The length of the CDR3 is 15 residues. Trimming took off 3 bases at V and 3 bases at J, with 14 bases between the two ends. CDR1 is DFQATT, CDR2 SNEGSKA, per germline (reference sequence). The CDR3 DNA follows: TGCAGTGCTAGTGAGTCGGGTTGGGCTAATGAAAAACTGTTTTTT. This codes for CSASESGWANEKLFF.

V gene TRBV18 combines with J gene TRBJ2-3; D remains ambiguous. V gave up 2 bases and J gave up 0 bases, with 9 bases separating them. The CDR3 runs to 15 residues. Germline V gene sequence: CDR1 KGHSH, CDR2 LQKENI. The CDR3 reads CASSPDQSSTDTQYF. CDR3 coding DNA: TGTGCCAGCTCACCAGATCAGTCGAGCACAGATACGCAGTATTTT.

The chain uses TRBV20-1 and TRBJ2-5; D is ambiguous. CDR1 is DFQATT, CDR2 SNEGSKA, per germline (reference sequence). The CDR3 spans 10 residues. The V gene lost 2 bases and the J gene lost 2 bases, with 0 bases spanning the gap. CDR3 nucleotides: TGCAGTGCTAGACAAGAGACCCAGTACTTC. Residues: CSARQETQYF.

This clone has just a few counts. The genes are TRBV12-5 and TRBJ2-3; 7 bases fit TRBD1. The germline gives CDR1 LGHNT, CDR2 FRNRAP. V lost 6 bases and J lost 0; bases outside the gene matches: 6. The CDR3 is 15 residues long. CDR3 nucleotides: TGTGCTAGTGGCCGGGACAGATCTAGCACAGATACGCAGTATTTT. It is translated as CASGRDRSSTDTQYF.

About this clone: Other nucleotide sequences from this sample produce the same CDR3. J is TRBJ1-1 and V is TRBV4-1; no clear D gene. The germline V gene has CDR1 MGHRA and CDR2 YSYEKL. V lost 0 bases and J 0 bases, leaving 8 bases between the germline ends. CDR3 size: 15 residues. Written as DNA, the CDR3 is TGCGCCAGCAGCCAAGATCGGACGGTGAACACTGAAGCTTTCTTT. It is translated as CASSQDRTVNTEAFF.

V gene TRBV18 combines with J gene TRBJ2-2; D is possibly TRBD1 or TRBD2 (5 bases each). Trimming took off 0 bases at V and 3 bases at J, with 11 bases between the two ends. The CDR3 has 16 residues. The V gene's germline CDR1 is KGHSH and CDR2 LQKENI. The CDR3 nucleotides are TGTGCCAGCTCACCACCAGCGAGGGGATACACCGGGGAGCTGTTTTTT. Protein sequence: CASSPPARGYTGELFF.

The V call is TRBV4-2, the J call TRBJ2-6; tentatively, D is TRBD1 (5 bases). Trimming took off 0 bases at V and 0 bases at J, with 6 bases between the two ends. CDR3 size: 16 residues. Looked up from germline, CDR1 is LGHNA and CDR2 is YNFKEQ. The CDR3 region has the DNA TGTGCCAGCAGCCAAGATGGACACTCTGGGGCCAACGTCCTGACTTTC. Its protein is CASSQDGHSGANVLTF.

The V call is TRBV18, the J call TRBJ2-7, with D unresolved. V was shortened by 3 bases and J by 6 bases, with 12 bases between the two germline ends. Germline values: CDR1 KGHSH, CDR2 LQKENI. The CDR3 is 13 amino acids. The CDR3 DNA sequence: TGTGCCAGCTCACCTTCTCGCAGATTCGAGCAGTACTTC. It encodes CASSPSRRFEQYF.

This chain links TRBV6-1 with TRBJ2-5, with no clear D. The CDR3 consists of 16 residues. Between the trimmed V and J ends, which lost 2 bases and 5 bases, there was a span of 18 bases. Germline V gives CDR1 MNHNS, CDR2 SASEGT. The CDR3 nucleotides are TGTGCCAGCAGTGAAAGGTGGCTAGTCTTGGTCGAGACCCAGTACTTC. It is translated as CASSERWLVLVETQYF.

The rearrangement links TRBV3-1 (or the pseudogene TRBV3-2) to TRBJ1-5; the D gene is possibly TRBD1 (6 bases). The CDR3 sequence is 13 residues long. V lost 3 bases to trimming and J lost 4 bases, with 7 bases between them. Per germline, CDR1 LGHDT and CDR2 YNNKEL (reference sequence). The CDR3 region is CASSQDSNQPQHF. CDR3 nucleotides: TGTGCCAGCAGCCAGGACAGTAATCAGCCCCAGCATTTT.

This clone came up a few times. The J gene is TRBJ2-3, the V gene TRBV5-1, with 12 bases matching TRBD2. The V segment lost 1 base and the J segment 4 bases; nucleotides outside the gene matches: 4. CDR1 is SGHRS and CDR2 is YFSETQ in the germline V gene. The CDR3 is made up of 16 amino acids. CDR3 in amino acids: CASSLPSGRASDTQYF. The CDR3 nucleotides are TGCGCCAGCAGCTTGCCTAGCGGGAGGGCCTCAGATACGCAGTATTTT.

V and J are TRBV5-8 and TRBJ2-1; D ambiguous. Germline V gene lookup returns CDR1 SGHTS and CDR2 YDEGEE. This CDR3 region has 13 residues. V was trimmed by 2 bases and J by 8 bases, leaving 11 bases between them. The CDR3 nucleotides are TGTGCCAGCAGCTTATACGGGTGGGATGAGCAGTTCTTC. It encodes CASSLYGWDEQFF. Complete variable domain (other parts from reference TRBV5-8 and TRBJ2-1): EAGVTQSPTHLIKTRGQQATLRCSPISGHTSVYWYQQALGLGLQFLLWYDEGEERNRGNFPPRFSGRQFPNYSSELNVNALELEDSALYLCASSLYGWDEQFFGPGTRLTVL.

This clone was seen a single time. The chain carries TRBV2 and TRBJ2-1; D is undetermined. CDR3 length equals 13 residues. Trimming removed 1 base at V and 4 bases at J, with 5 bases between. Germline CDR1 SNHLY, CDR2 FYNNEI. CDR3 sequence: CASSEVRYNEQFF. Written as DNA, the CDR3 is TGTGCCAGCAGTGAAGTGAGATACAATGAGCAGTTCTTC.

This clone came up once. The CDR3 here is CASSIETGMNTEAFF. DNA for the CDR3: TGTGCCAGTAGTATAGAGACAGGGATGAACACTGAAGCTTTCTTT. V gene TRBV19 combines with J gene TRBJ1-1; 7 bases map to TRBD1. CDR1 is LNHDA and CDR2 is SQIVND in the germline V gene (reference sequence). V was pared by 0 bases and J by 0 bases, with 1 base of the junction left unmatched. This CDR3 contains 15 residues.

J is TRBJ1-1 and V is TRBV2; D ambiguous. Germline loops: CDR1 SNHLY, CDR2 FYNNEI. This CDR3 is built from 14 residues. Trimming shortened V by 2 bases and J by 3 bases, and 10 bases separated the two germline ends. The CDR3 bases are TGTGCCAGCAGTGAATACCTCCTTTACACTGAAGCTTTCTTT. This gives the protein CASSEYLLYTEAFF.